This TCR beta chain came from a study of shared clonotypes between healthy human individuals. Here immunoSEQ multiplex PCR was the method, and the copy in TCRdb shows in-frame clones only, minus some. Of about 1.1 million clones in the sample, around 77% are singletons; the top ten hold 0.89%. The V gene end was trimmed by 0 bases and the J gene end by 2 bases; junction bases not matched to a gene: 7. This CDR3 spans 16 amino acids. Germline V gene data show CDR1 as MGHRA and CDR2 as YSYEKL. J is TRBJ2-7 and V is TRBV4-1; TRBD1 agrees at 7 bases. Sequenced input: memory CD4+ T cells from PBMCs. Subset noted: CD45RA-negative fraction. The sequence derives from a man between 18 and 35 years old in good health. Some clones in this sample may be carry-over from other donors' samples. CDR3 sequence: CASSQDRARGTYEQYF. CDR3 coding DNA: TGCGCCAGCAGCCAAGATAGGGCCAGGGGGACCTACGAGCAGTACTTC.